This entry features one TCR beta chain sequence. Its antigen remains unknown. This sample is drawn from a study of shared clonotypes between healthy human individuals. Whole-study findings and limits: Unshared clonotypes carried lower generation probabilities than those common to all four donors.

The CDR3 is 15 amino acids. CDR1 and CDR2 from the germline V gene are MNHNY and SVGAGI (reference sequence). Trimming pared 6 bases from V and 6 bases from J, leaving 20 bases between. Those who donated, Caucasian adults without exception, all lived in Nashville, Tennessee. An approximately 210 ng quantity of DNA, approximately 29,000 T cell genomes, went into the sorted-subset replicate PCRs. Generated by immunoSEQ multiplex PCR, the TCRdb table keeps only in-frame clones and is missing some. The sample holds approximately 500,000 clones, almost 97% seen once. This chain joins TRBV6-6 and TRBJ1-2; weak D call: TRBD1 (5 bases). The specimen sequenced was naive CD4+ T cells sorted from blood. Noted subset: CD45RA+ positively selected. The receptor's source is a woman aged 25 to 39 in good health. This CDR3 reads CASSYARDGVNGYTF. The CDR3 DNA is TGTGCCAGCAGCTACGCCCGGGACGGAGTGAATGGCTACACCTTC.